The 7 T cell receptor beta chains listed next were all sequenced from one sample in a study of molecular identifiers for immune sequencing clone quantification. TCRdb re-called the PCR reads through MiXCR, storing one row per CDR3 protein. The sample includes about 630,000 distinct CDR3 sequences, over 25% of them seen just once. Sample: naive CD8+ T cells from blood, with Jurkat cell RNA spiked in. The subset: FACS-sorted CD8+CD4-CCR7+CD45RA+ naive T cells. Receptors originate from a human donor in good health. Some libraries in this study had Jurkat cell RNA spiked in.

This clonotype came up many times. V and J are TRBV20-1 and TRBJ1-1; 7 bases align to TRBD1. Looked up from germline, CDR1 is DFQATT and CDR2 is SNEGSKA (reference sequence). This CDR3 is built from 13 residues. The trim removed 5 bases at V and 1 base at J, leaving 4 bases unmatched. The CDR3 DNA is TGCAGTGCTTGGGACAGAGAGAACACTGAAGCTTTCTTT. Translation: CSAWDRENTEAFF.

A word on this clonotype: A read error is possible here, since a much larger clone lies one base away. The CDR3, as DNA: TGTGCCCGCACCCTGGGGCGGATCCGCTCTGGAAACACCATATATTTT. Protein product: CARTLGRIRSGNTIYF. J is TRBJ1-3 and V is TRBV12-3 or TRBV12-4; a possible D gene is TRBD1 (5 bases). This CDR3 is 16 amino acids long. V gave up 11 bases and J gave up 0 bases, with 20 bases separating them.

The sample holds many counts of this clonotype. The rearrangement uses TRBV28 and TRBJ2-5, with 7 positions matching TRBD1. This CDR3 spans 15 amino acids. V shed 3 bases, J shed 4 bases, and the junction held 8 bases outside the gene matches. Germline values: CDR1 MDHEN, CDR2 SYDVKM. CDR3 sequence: CASSFSTGQPETQYF. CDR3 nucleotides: TGTGCCAGCAGTTTTTCGACAGGGCAGCCAGAGACCCAGTACTTC.

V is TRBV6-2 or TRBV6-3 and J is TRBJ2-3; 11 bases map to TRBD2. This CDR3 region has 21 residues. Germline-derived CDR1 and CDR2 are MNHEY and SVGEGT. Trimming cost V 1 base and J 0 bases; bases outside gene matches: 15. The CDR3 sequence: CASSYFSSGGTPRSSTDTQYF. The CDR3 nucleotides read TGTGCCAGCAGTTACTTCTCTAGCGGGGGGACACCGCGTTCTAGCACAGATACGCAGTATTTT.

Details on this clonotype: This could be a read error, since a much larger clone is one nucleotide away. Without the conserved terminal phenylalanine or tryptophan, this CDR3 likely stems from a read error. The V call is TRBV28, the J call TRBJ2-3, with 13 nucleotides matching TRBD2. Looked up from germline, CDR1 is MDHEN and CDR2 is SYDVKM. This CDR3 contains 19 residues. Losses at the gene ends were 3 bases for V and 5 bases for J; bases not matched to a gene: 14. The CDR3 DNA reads TGTGCCAGCAGTTTCCCGAGCTCCGGACTAGCGGGAGTTAAAGATACGCAGTATTAT. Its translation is CASSFPSSGLAGVKDTQYY.

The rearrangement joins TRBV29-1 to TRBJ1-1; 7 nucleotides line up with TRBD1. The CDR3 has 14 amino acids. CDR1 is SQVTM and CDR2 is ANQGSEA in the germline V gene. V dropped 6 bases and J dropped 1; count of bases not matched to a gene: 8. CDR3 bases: TGCAGCGTGAGAAAGGGACAGACGAACACTGAAGCTTTCTTT. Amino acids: CSVRKGQTNTEAFF. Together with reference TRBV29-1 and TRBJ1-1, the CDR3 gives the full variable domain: SAVISQKPSRDICQRGTSLTIQCQVDSQVTMMFWYRQQPGQSLTLIATANQGSEATYESGFVIDKFPISRPNLTFSTLTVSNMSPEDSSIYLCSVRKGQTNTEAFFGQGTRLTVV.

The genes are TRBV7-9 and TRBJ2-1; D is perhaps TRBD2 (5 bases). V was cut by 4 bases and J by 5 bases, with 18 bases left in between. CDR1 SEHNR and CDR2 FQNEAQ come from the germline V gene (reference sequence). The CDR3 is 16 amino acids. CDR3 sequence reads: CASSSSERWLDNEQFF. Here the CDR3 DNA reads TGTGCCAGCAGCTCGTCTGAGCGGTGGCTAGACAATGAGCAGTTCTTC. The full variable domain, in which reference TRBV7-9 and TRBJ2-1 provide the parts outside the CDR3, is DTGVSQNPRHKITKRGQNVTFRCDPISEHNRLYWYRQTLGQGPEFLTYFQNEAQLEKSRLLSDRFSAERPKGSFSTLEIQRTEQGDSAMYLCASSSSERWLDNEQFFGPGTRLTVL.